Listed below are T cell receptor beta chains from one sample, sequenced in a study of blood T cell repertoires in COVID-19. Some clones are missing from TCRdb's copy, which holds only in-frame ones; the method was immunoSEQ multiplex PCR. The repertoire holds 30,000 or so clones, with 80% to 95% as singletons. Sequenced input: peripheral blood. Receptors were obtained from a man between 65 and 80 years old with active or convalescent COVID-19. Both conserved end residues are part of each CDR3. The D gene is left open where the match is weak. Rows give clone size only sometimes, using once, few, many, or a class for an expanded clone.

TRBJ2-7,TRBD1,TRBV19,once,TGTGCCAGTACCCTATCGTGGACAGGGCACTCCTACGAGCAGTACTTC,CASTLSWTGHSYEQYF
TRBJ1-1,NA,TRBV7-9,NA,TGTGCCAGCAGCTTAGCTTGGGGGGAGAACACTGAAGCTTTCTTT,CASSLAWGENTEAFF
TRBJ1-5,NA,TRBV6-6,NA,TGTGCCAGCAGTTCGACAGGTCTGTGGAGCAATCAGCCCCAGCATTTT,CASSSTGLWSNQPQHF
TRBJ1-5,NA,TRBV19,NA,TGTGCCAGTAGTATACGGACAGCCAATCAGCCCCAGCATTTT,CASSIRTANQPQHF
TRBJ2-3,NA,TRBV5-1,NA,TGCGCCAGCAGCTTGGCCTTGTCTAGCGGCACAGATACGCAGTATTTT,CASSLALSSGTDTQYF
TRBJ1-4,NA,TRBV18,NA,TGTGCCAGCTCACGTCAACGAGCAACTAATGAAAAACTGTTTTTT,CASSRQRATNEKLFF
TRBJ1-5,TRBD1,TRBV5-1,NA,TGCGCCAGCAGCACGGGACAGGAGGAGCAGCCCCAGCATTTT,CASSTGQEEQPQHF
TRBJ1-5,NA,TRBV18,NA,TGTGCCAGCTCACCACCGGAGCAGTACAATCAGCCCCAGCATTTT,CASSPPEQYNQPQHF
TRBJ1-1,NA,TRBV19,NA,TGTGCCAGTAGTATTTCAGAATCGAACACTGAAGCTTTCTTT,CASSISESNTEAFF
TRBJ2-5,TRBD1,TRBV19,NA,TGTGCCAGTAGTAAAAACAGGGGCCCTACGGGAGAGACCCAGTACTTC,CASSKNRGPTGETQYF
TRBJ1-2,TRBD1,TRBV2,NA,TGTGCCAGCAGCGACAGGGGGCGGCCTACCTATGGCTACACCTTC,CASSDRGRPTYGYTF
TRBJ2-2,NA,TRBV5-4,NA,TGTGCCAGCAGCTTGATTAGGCCAGCGGACACCGGGGAGCTGTTTTTT,CASSLIRPADTGELFF
TRBJ1-3,NA,TRBV19,NA,TGTGCCAGTAGTATCTCTCAGGTTGGCACTGGAAACACCATATATTTT,CASSISQVGTGNTIYF
TRBJ2-2,TRBD2,TRBV9,few,TGTGCCAGCAGCGAGCTAGCGGGGGGGCTTGACACCGGGGAGCTGTTTTTT,CASSELAGGLDTGELFF
TRBJ1-1,TRBD1,TRBV19,NA,TGTGCCAGTAGTCAGAACAGGGGGAGGACTGAAGCTTTCTTT,CASSQNRGRTEAFF
TRBJ1-2,NA,TRBV19,once,TGTGCCAGTAGTTTACGTGACAGTAACTATGGCTACACCTTC,CASSLRDSNYGYTF
TRBJ2-2,NA,TRBV11-1,NA,TGTGCCAGCAGCGACGGGGGGCACACCGGGGAGCTGTTTTTT,CASSDGGHTGELFF
TRBJ2-2,TRBD2,TRBV5-1,NA,TGCGCCAGCAGCCCCGGGGTAGCGGGGTACACCGGGGAGCTGTTTTTT,CASSPGVAGYTGELFF
TRBJ2-7,TRBD2,TRBV27,NA,TGTGCCAGCAGTTTGGGCGGGGGGCTCGAGCAGTACTTC,CASSLGGGLEQYF
TRBJ2-1,TRBD1,TRBV14,NA,TGTGCCAGCAGCCAAGTGAGGGGGCACTCCTACAATGAGCAGTTCTTC,CASSQVRGHSYNEQFF
TRBJ2-7,TRBD2,TRBV7-9,NA,TGTGCCAGCAGCGATAAGGGCCCGGGAGGATCCTACGAGCAGTACTTC,CASSDKGPGGSYEQYF
TRBJ1-1,TRBD1,TRBV6-5,NA,TGTGCCAGCAGTTTGACAGGGGATAGCGAAGCTTTCTTT,CASSLTGDSEAFF
TRBJ1-6,TRBD1,TRBV28,once,TGTGCCAGCAGGACTACAGGGGGAAATTCACCCCTCCACTTT,CASRTTGGNSPLHF
TRBJ1-5,TRBD1,TRBV19,once,TGTGCCAGTAGTATAGTAGGACAGGGGCATCAGCCCCAGCATTTT,CASSIVGQGHQPQHF
TRBJ1-4,TRBD1,TRBV6-5,NA,TGTGCCAGCAGTTACCCAGGGGGTGCAACTAATGAAAAACTGTTTTTT,CASSYPGGATNEKLFF
TRBJ1-1,NA,TRBV6-2/TRBV6-3,once,TGTGCCAGCAGTTACGCGGGGTGGACTGAAGCTTTCTTT,CASSYAGWTEAFF
TRBJ1-6,TRBD1,TRBV5-1,NA,TGCGCCAGCGCCCAGGGGGGTTCTAATTCACCCCTCCACTTT,CASAQGGSNSPLHF
TRBJ1-1,TRBD1,TRBV6-1,NA,TGTGCCAGCAGTGAAAGGGTGGGGACAGGACGGGCTGAAGCTTTCTTT,CASSERVGTGRAEAFF
TRBJ2-5,TRBD2,TRBV5-6,few,TGTGCCAGCAGCTTGGAAGCGGGGAGAAAAGAGACCCAGTACTTC,CASSLEAGRKETQYF
TRBJ1-1,TRBD1,TRBV10-3,NA,TGTGCCATCAGGGGACAGTCGAACACTGAAGCTTTCTTT,CAIRGQSNTEAFF
TRBJ2-7,NA,TRBV7-2,NA,TGTGCCAGCAGCCCAGAGGGCGGGACCTACGAGCAGTACTTC,CASSPEGGTYEQYF
TRBJ2-3,NA,TRBV2,NA,TGTGCCAGCAGTGTGGGGGGTAGCACAGATACGCAGTATTTT,CASSVGGSTDTQYF
TRBJ2-3,NA,TRBV28,once,TGTGCCAGCAGTTTTGGGAGCGGGTCCAGTGGCGATACGCAGTATTTT,CASSFGSGSSGDTQYF
TRBJ2-3,NA,TRBV10-3,NA,TGTGCCATCAGTGAGGGGACATCAGTTGCAGATACGCAGTATTTT,CAISEGTSVADTQYF
TRBJ2-7,NA,TRBV7-2,NA,TGTGCCAGCAGCTTAGATCAGGTAAGGCAGAACTCCTACGAGCAGTACTTC,CASSLDQVRQNSYEQYF
TRBJ2-3,TRBD2,TRBV7-9,NA,TGTGCCAGCAGCCCCTGGACTAGCGGATACACAGATACGCAGTATTTT,CASSPWTSGYTDTQYF
TRBJ1-1,NA,TRBV11-3,NA,TGTGCCAGCAGCTTAACGGTGAACACTGAAGCTTTCTTT,CASSLTVNTEAFF
TRBJ2-6,NA,TRBV5-4,NA,TGTGCCAGCAGCGTGGTCCTCTCTGGGGCCAACGTCCTGACTTTC,CASSVVLSGANVLTF
TRBJ1-3,NA,TRBV19,NA,TGTGCCAGTAGTATACGACAGTCCTACTCTGGAAACACCATATATTTT,CASSIRQSYSGNTIYF
TRBJ1-2,NA,TRBV11-2,few,TGTGCCAGCAGCTTAGATCGACAGAATGGCTACACCTTC,CASSLDRQNGYTF
TRBJ2-3,NA,TRBV11-2,NA,TGTGCCAGCAGCTTAAGAGGGGGTAGCACAGATACGCAGTATTTT,CASSLRGGSTDTQYF
TRBJ2-7,TRBD2,TRBV5-4,few,TGTGCCAGCAGCGGCGGGCCTAGCGGGGCTACCTACGAGCAGTACTTC,CASSGGPSGATYEQYF
TRBJ2-2,TRBD2,TRBV5-1,NA,TGCGCCAGCAGCGTCGGGACTAGCGGGAACACCGGGGAGCTGTTTTTT,CASSVGTSGNTGELFF
TRBJ1-5,NA,TRBV19,NA,TGTGCCAGTAGTATCGGAGGAGGTCAGCCCCAGCATTTT,CASSIGGGQPQHF
TRBJ2-5,TRBD2,TRBV5-5,NA,TGTGCCAGCAGCTTGGAGGTTGGGGGGGTTCTGGAGACCCAGTACTTC,CASSLEVGGVLETQYF
TRBJ1-4,TRBD1,TRBV25-1,once,TGTGCCAGTAGGGACAGTGGGAATGAAAAACTGTTTTTT,CASRDSGNEKLFF
TRBJ1-1,TRBD1,TRBV5-1,NA,TGCGCCAGCAGCTCCTTGGGGGACAGGTATCACACTGAAGCTTTCTTT,CASSSLGDRYHTEAFF
TRBJ2-7,NA,TRBV19,NA,TGTGCCAGTAGTATATTTCAGGGTTACGAGCAGTACTTC,CASSIFQGYEQYF
TRBJ1-2,TRBD1,TRBV18,NA,TGTGCCAGCTCACCGCAGGGGGCGGATGGCTACACCTTC,CASSPQGADGYTF
TRBJ1-2,NA,TRBV5-1,NA,TGCGCCAGCAGGGAAACAGTCTATGGCTACACCTTC,CASRETVYGYTF
TRBJ2-1,NA,TRBV7-9,once,TGTGCCAGCGTGGAGGGACAGAAATTATACAATGAGCAGTTCTTC,CASVEGQKLYNEQFF
TRBJ2-1,TRBD1,TRBV11-2,NA,TGTGCCAGCAGCTCATACAGGGGGTCCTCTAATGAGCAGTTCTTC,CASSSYRGSSNEQFF
TRBJ1-1,NA,TRBV11-2,NA,TGTGCCAGCAGCTTCGCGGACAGTGAAGCTTTCTTT,CASSFADSEAFF
TRBJ1-3,TRBD1,TRBV5-1,NA,TGCGCCAGCAGCTTGACAGGGGGCGTAGGTGGAAACACCATATATTTT,CASSLTGGVGGNTIYF